Below, one T cell receptor (beta chain) is given with its context. Its antigen remains undetermined. No qualities accompany the bases; no much larger clone lies one base away. CDR1 and CDR2, looked up from the germline V gene, are MNHEY and SVGEGT. V and J are trimmed by 5 bases and 10 bases, and the gene matches miss 10 bases of the junction. The CDR3, from cysteine to phenylalanine, totals 16 residues. Of all the DNA, just the CDR3 is kept, 48 bases in frame from base 1. The data belong to a study of blood T cell repertoires in COVID-19 (dated by TCRdb to 2019 to 2021). Turning to the overall study: Samples covering the acute and convalescent phases of COVID-19 were provided by collaborators in the United States, Italy and Spain. The material from the prospective study consisted of cDNA or gDNA derived from T cells, B-cell-depleted T cells, or PBMCs. HLA class I and class II types, where available, came from metadata supplied by the sample provider rather than from assay-based typing. Samples came from the ongoing ImmuneRACE study (first 160 participants) plus 1,254 subjects from 6 global collaborators. Subjects who had been exposed to COVID-19, were actively infected with it, or had recovered from it provided the deeply sampled blood TCRbeta repertoires that made up the dataset. A freely available public database, intended as a resource for researchers studying the immune response to SARS-CoV-2, is where the repertoires were released. A de-identified subject ID, COVID-19 status, age in years and sex were almost always included in the sample metadata. What the study reported, not specific to this receptor: How much clinical and demographic metadata was included differed by source and by participant, and the metadata was provided uncurated.

TCRbeta CDR3 regions were amplified from genomic DNA using the immunoSEQ Assay, a bias-controlled multiplex PCR. In the authors' own workflow: Within the assay, amplification of reference gene primers was used to estimate how many nucleated cells each sample contained. Sequence reads were collapsed and filtered to measure the absolute abundance of every unique TCRbeta CDR3 rearrangement. For each sample, productive Simpson clonality was calculated as the square root of Simpson's diversity index across productive rearrangements. TCRdb retrieved this table from immuneACCESS and kept in-frame rearrangements only. Not all clones are present; in checked studies, unresolved V genes account for under half, and no reason is known for the remainder. D and trimming come from the DNA, and the V and J calls and clone size come from that table. The sample contains around 170,000 clones, approximately 84% of them found a single time. Around 12% of the sample is taken by the ten largest.

Participants in the prospective study were aged roughly 18 to 90 years, lived in about two dozen United States geographic areas, and enrolled through a virtual design. In the prospective study, cohorts were assigned on the basis of participant-reported clinical history obtained from a screening survey and a study questionnaire. ImmuneRACE Cohort 3 recovered participants were defined by two consecutive negative NP/OP PCR tests, healthcare professional clearance, or symptom resolution. Mobile phlebotomists in the prospective study collected whole blood, serum and a nasopharyngeal or oropharyngeal swab from every participant. Additional blood draws and questionnaires over an approximately 2-month period could optionally be provided by prospective study participants. Before DNA extraction, blood samples from the prospective study were shipped at room temperature or frozen.

Sequenced sample: PBMCs or T cells enriched from blood (not recorded which). The sequence joins TRBV6-2 or TRBV6-3 to TRBJ1-6, and 11 bases in between align with TRBD1. The sequence derives from a man between 50 and 59 years old who had recovered from COVID-19. DNA sequence: TGTGCCAGCAGTGACGCCCGGACAGGGGGCGGATCACCCCTCCACTTT. It is translated as CASSDARTGGGSPLHF.